This T cell receptor (beta chain) was sequenced during a study of patients and donors after allogeneic stem cell transplantation. CDR3 size: 12 residues. V gave up 4 bases and J gave up 5 bases, with 9 bases separating them. Germline assignment: CDR1 SGDLS and CDR2 YYNGEE. This clonotype was picked up many times. TCRdb ran MiXCR on the RT-PCR reads and lists one entry per CDR3 protein. The profile covers 15,000 to 25,000 distinct CDR3 sequences, with 4.5% to 5.5% appearing a single time and approximately 39% taken by the ten largest. The sample was blood, either unsorted or a sorted T cell fraction (not recorded which). V and J are TRBV9 and TRBJ2-5; the D gene is possibly TRBD1 (5 bases). This receptor was taken from a human donor who was either an allogeneic HSCT recipient or a stem cell or donor lymphocyte infusion donor (not recorded which). It is not recorded whose cells these are; they may come from a transplant donor. The CDR3 DNA reads TGTGCCAGCAGCAAAAGGGGTGAGACCCAGTACTTC. Protein product: CASSKRGETQYF.